This paragraph covers one TCR beta chain sequence. Profiled with immunoSEQ multiplex PCR; TCRdb holds only in-frame clones, not every one. This table holds roughly 51,000 clones, approximately 51% found once. The sample comes from a study of cytotoxic CD8 clonotypes in ibrutinib-treated CLL. Overall study context: Responses: approximately 25 partial, 2 complete; after median about 70 months, around 14 stayed remitted, approximately twelve progressed. Following a median about eleven months of treatment, with a range of 6 to 36, response samples were taken. Mean yields were around 260,000 productive templates and 94,082 productive rearrangements per sample.

This CDR3 has 16 residues. J lost 3 bases, V lost 3 bases, and 7 bases had no gene match. The V gene's germline CDR1 is GTSNPN and CDR2 SVGIG (reference sequence). The clonotype originates from a human donor with chronic lymphocytic leukemia. The source was PBMCs, collected after 12 months of ibrutinib treatment. The rearrangement links TRBV30 to TRBJ2-6, with TRBD1 matching 8 bases. DNA of the CDR3: TGTGCCTGGAGCCCAGGGGGCGCGAGTGGGGCCAACGTCCTGACTTTC. This sequence encodes CAWSPGGASGANVLTF.